A selection of T cell receptor beta chains follows, all from one sample in a study of blood T cell repertoires in COVID-19. Libraries were prepared by immunoSEQ multiplex PCR; TCRdb keeps only in-frame clonotypes and omits some of them. The data show 75,000 to 95,000 clones, 78% seen once. The material sequenced was peripheral blood. These receptors were taken from a man aged 55 to 69 with COVID-19, enrolled during active disease. Both conserved end residues are part of each CDR3. Fields, in order: V gene, J gene, CDR3 protein.

TRBV3-1/TRBV3-2	TRBJ2-5	CASSRKQGGETQYF
TRBV6-5	TRBJ2-7	CASSYSTSGKYEQYF
TRBV5-1	TRBJ2-6	CASSPPSSGANVLTF
TRBV3-1/TRBV3-2	TRBJ2-5	CASSLIEETQYF
TRBV9	TRBJ2-1	CASSGSEPPGLVFF
TRBV19	TRBJ1-2	CAGKRTGVVHGYTF
TRBV6-5	TRBJ2-1	CASSYFGQGDYNEQFF
TRBV11-2	TRBJ2-3	CASSFRGARGTDTQYF
TRBV7-9	TRBJ1-3	CASSPPFRLGNTIYF
TRBV7-8	TRBJ1-1	CASSLEGALRNTEAFF
TRBV6-5	TRBJ2-7	CASSPGQDGSYEQYF
TRBV5-6	TRBJ2-2	CASSTTSRRGIGLGELFF
TRBV10-3	TRBJ1-3	CAIRHDSTGNTIYF
TRBV3-1/TRBV3-2	TRBJ2-2	CASSQYLATGELFF
TRBV4-1	TRBJ2-7	CASSQQGIPYEQYF
TRBV19	TRBJ2-1	CASPGRGGTTEQFF
TRBV9	TRBJ1-1	CASSVDPGAGSNTEAFF
TRBV10-3	TRBJ1-5	CAISVTGGLGNQPQHF
TRBV2	TRBJ1-1	CASSAEQMNTEAFF
TRBV10-3	TRBJ1-1	CAISDGDTEAFF
TRBV5-6	TRBJ1-1	CASSLGGAGEAFF
TRBV7-8	TRBJ2-5	CASSLARWETQYF
TRBV6-1	TRBJ1-1	CASGEGSTWGTEAFF
TRBV11-3	TRBJ2-7	CASSRTEQGSYEQYF